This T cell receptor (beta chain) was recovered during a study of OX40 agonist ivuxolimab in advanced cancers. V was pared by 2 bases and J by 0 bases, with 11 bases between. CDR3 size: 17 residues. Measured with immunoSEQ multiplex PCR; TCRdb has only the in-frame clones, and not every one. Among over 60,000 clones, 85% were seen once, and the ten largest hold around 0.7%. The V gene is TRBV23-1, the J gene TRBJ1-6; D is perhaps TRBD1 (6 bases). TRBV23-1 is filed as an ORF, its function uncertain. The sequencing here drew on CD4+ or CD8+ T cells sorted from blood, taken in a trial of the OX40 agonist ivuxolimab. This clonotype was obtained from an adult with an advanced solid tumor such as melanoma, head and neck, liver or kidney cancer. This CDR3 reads CASSQRQESSYNSPLHF. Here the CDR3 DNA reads TGCGCCAGCAGTCAACGACAGGAAAGCTCCTATAATTCACCCCTCCACTTT.